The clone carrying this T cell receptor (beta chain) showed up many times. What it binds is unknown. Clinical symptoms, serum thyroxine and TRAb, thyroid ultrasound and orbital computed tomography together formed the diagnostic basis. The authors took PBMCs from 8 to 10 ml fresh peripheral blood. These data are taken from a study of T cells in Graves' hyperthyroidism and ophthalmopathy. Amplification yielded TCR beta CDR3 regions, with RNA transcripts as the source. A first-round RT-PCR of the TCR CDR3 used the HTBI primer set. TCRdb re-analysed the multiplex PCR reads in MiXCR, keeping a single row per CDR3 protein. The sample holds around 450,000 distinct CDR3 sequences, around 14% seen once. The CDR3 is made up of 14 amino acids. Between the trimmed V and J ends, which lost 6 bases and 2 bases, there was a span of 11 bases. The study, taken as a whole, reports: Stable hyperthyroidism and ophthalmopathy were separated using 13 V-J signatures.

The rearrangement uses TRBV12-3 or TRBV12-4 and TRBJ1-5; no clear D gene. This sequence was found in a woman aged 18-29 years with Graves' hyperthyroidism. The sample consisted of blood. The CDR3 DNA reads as TGTGCCAGCAGCCCTGAATTTGGCAATCAGCCCCAGCATTTT. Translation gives CASSPEFGNQPQHF.